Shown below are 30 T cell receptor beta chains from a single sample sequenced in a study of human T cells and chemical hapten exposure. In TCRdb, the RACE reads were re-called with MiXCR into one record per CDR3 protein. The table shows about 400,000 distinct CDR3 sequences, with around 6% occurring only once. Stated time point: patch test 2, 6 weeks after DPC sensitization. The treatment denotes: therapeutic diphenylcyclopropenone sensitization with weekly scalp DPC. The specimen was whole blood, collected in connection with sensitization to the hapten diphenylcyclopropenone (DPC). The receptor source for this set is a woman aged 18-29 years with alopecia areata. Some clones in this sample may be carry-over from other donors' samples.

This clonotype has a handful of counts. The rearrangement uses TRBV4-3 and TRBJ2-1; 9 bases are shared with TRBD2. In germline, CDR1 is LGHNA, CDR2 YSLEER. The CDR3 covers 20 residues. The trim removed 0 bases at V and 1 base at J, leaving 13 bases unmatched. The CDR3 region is CASSQDMVAGALGSYNEQFF. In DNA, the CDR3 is TGCGCCAGCAGCCAAGATATGGTAGCGGGGGCTCTTGGGTCCTACAATGAGCAGTTCTTC.

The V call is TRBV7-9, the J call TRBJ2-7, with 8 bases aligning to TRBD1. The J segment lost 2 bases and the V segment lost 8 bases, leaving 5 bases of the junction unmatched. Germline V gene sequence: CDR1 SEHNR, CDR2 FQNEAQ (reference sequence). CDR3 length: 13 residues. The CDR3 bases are TGTGCCAGCTGCCCAGGGGGCCCCTACGAGCAGTACTTC. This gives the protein CASCPGGPYEQYF.

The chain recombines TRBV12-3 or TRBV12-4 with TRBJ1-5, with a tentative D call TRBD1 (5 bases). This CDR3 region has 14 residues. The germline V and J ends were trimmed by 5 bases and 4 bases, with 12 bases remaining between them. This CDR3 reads CASSADSPNQPQHF. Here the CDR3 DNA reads TGTGCCAGCAGTGCTGACAGTCCTAATCAGCCCCAGCATTTT.

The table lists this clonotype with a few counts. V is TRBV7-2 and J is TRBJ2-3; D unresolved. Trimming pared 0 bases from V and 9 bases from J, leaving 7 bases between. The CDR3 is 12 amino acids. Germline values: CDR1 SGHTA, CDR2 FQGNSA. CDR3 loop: CASSLAERTQYF. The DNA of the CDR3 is TGTGCCAGCAGCTTAGCTGAAAGAACGCAGTATTTT.

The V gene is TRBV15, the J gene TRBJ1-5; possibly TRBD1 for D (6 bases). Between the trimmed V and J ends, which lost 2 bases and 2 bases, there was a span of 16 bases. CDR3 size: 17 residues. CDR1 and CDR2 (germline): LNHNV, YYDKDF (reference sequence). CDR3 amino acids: CATSRQRGGWGNQPQHF. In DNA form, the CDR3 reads TGTGCCACCAGCAGACAAAGGGGGGGCTGGGGCAATCAGCCCCAGCATTTT.

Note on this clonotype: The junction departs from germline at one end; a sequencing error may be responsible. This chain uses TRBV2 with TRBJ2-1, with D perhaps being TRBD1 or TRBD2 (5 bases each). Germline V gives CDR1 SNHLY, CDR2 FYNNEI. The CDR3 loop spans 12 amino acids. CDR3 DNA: TGTGCCAGCAGTGTGGACGACCCCTCGGGGCTCTTC. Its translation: CASSVDDPSGLF. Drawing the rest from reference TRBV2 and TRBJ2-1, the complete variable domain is EPEVTQTPSHQVTQMGQEVILRCVPISNHLYFYWYRQILGQKVEFLVSFYNNEISEKSEIFDDQFSVERPDGSNFTLKIRSTKLEDSAMYFCASSVDDPSGLFGPGTRLTVL.

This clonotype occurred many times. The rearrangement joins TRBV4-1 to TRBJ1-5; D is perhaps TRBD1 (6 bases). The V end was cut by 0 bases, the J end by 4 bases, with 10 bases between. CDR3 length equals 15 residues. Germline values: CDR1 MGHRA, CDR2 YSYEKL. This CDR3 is CASSQDPDSNQPQHF. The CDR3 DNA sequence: TGCGCCAGCAGCCAAGATCCGGACAGTAATCAGCCCCAGCATTTT.

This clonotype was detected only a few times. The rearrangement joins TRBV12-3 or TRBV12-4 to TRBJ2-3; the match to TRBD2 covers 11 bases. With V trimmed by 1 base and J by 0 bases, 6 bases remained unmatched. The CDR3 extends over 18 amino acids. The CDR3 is CASSLGLAGGWSTDTQYF. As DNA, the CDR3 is TGTGCCAGCAGTTTAGGGCTAGCGGGGGGATGGAGCACAGATACGCAGTATTTT.

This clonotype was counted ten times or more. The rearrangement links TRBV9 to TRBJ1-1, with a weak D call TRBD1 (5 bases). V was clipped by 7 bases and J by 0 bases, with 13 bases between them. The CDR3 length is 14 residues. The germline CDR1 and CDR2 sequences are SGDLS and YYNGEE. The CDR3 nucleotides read TGTGCCAGCGGAACCGACAGTATGAACACTGAAGCTTTCTTT. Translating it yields CASGTDSMNTEAFF.

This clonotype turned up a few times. The CDR3 DNA follows: TGTGCCAGCAGGGAAGGGAGCACAGATACGCAGTATTTT. As protein: CASREGSTDTQYF. The chain recombines TRBV5-4 with TRBJ2-3; D unresolved. Trimming removed 5 bases from V and 0 bases from J, with 7 bases in between. CDR1 and CDR2 (germline): SGHNT, YYREEE (reference sequence). The CDR3 is made up of 13 amino acids.

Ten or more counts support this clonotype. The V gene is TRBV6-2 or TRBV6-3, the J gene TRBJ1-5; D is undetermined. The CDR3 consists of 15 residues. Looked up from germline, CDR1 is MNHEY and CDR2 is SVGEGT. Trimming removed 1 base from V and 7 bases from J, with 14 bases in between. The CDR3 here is CASSYYSVGNQPQHF. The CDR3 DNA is TGTGCCAGCAGTTACTACTCCGTAGGAAACCAGCCCCAGCATTTT.

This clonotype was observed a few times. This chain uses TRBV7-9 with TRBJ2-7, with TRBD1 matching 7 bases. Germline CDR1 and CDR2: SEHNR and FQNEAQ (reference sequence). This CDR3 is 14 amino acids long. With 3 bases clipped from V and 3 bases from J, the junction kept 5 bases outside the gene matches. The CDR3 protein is CASSFHAGGYEQYF. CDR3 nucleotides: TGTGCCAGCAGCTTTCACGCAGGGGGCTACGAGCAGTACTTC.

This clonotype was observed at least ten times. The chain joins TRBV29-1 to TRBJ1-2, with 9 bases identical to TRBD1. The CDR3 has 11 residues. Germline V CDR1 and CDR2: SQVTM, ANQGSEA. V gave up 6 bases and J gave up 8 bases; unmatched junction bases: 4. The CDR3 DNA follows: TGCAGCGTGGGACAGGGAGAAGGCTACACCTTC. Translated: CSVGQGEGYTF.

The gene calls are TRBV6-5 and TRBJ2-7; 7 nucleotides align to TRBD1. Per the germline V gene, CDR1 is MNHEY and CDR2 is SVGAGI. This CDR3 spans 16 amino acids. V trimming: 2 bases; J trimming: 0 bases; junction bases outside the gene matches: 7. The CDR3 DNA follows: TGTGCCAGCAGTTACCGTCCGACAGGGAACTCCTACGAGCAGTACTTC. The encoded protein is CASSYRPTGNSYEQYF.

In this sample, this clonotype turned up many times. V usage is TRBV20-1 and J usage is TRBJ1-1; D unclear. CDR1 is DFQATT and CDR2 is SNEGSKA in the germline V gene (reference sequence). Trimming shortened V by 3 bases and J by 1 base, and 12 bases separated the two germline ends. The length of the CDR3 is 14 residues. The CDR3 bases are TGCAGTGCTAGTAGTGTCGTGGGGAACACTGAAGCTTTCTTT. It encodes CSASSVVGNTEAFF.

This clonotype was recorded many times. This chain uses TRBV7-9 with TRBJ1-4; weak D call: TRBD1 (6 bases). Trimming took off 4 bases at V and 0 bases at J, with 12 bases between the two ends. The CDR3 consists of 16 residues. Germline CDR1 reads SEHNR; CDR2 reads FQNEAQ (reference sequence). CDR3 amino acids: CASSSRQVSTNEKLFF. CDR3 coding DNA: TGTGCCAGCAGCTCCAGACAGGTTTCAACTAATGAAAAACTGTTTTTT.

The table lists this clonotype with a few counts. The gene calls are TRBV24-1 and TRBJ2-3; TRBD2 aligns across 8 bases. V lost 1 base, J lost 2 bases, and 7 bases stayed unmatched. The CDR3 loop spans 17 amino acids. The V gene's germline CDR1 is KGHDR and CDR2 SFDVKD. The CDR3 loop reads CATSDLSAGVTTDTQYF. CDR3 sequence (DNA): TGTGCCACCAGTGATTTATCAGCGGGGGTTACCACAGATACGCAGTATTTT.

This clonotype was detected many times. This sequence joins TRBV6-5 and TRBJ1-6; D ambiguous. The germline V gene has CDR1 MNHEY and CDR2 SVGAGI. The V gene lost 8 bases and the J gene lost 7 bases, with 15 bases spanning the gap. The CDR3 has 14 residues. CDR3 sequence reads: CASQLLDFNSPLHF. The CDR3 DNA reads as TGTGCCAGCCAGTTACTTGACTTCAATTCACCCCTCCACTTT.

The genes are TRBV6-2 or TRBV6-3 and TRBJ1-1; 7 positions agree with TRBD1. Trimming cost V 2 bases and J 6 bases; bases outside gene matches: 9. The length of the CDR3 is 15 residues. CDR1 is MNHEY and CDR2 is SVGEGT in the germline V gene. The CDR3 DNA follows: TGTGCCAGCAGTTACAGGGGGCTCCCGGGGCCTGAAGCTTTCTTT. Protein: CASSYRGLPGPEAFF.

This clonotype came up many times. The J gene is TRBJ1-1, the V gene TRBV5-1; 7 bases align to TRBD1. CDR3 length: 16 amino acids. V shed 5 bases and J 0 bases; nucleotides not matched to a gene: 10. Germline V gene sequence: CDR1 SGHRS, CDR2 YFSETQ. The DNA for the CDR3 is TGCGCCAGCAGAGAGGGGGCAGGAACTTTGAACACTGAAGCTTTCTTT. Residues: CASREGAGTLNTEAFF.

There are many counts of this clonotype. The CDR3: CATSEIGTGRTEAFF. In DNA, the CDR3 is TGTGCCACCAGTGAGATCGGGACAGGGAGGACTGAAGCTTTCTTT. The chain couples TRBV24-1 to TRBJ1-1; 9 bases agree with TRBD1. The CDR3 consists of 15 residues. Unmatched junction bases numbered 7, after V lost 4 bases and J lost 5 bases. The germline gives CDR1 KGHDR, CDR2 SFDVKD.

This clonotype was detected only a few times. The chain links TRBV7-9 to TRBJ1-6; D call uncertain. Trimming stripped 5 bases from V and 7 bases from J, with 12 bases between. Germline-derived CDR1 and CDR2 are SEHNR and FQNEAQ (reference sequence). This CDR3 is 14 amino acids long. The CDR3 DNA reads TGTGCCAGCAGCGGGGTTGTCCCGAATTCACCCCTCCACTTT. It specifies CASSGVVPNSPLHF.

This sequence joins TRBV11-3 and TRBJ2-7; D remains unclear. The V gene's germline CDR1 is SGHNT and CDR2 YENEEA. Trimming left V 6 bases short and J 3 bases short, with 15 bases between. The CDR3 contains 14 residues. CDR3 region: CASSSRAGIYEQYF. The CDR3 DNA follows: TGTGCCAGCAGTTCCCGGGCCGGAATCTACGAGCAGTACTTC. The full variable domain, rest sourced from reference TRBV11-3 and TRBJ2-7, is EAGVVQSPRYKIIEKKQPVAFWCNPISGHNTLYWYLQNLGQGPELLIRYENEEAVDDSQLPKDRFSAERLKGVDSTLKIQPAELGDSAVYLCASSSRAGIYEQYFGPGTRLTVT.

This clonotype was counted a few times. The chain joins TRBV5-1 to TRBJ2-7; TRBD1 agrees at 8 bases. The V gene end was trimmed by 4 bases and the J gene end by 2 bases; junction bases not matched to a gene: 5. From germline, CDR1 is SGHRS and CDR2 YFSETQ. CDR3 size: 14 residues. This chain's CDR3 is CASSTGQDPYEQYF. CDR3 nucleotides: TGCGCCAGCAGCACGGGACAGGATCCCTACGAGCAGTACTTC.

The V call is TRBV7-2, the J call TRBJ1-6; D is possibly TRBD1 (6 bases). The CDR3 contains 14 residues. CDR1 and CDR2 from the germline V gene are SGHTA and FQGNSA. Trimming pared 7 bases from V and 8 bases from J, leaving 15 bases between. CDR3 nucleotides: TGTGCCAGCACCATCAGGGGCCGGGATTCACCCCTCCACTTT. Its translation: CASTIRGRDSPLHF.

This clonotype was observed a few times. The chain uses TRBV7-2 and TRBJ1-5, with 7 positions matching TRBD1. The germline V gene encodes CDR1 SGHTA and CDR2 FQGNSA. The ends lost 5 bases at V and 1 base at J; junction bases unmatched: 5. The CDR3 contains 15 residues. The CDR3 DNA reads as TGTGCCAGCAGCGGGGACAGTTGGAGCAATCAGCCCCAGCATTTT. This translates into CASSGDSWSNQPQHF. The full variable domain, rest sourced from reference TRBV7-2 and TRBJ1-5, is GAGVSQSPSNKVTEKGKDVELRCDPISGHTALYWYRQSLGQGLEFLIYFQGNSAPDKSGLPSDRFSAERTGGSVSTLTIQRTQQEDSAVYLCASSGDSWSNQPQHFGDGTRLSIL.

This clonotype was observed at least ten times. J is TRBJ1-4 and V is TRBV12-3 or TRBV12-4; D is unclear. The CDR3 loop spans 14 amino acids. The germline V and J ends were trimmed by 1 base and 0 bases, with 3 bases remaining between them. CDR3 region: CASSLGATNEKLFF. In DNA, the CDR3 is TGTGCCAGCAGTTTAGGTGCAACTAATGAAAAACTGTTTTTT.

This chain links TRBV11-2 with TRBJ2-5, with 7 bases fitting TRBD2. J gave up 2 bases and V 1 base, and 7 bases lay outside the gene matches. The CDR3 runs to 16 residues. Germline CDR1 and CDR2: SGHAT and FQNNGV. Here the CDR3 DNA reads TGTGCCAGCAGCTTAGTTGGTGGCGGGGGTCAAGAGACCCAGTACTTC. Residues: CASSLVGGGGQETQYF.

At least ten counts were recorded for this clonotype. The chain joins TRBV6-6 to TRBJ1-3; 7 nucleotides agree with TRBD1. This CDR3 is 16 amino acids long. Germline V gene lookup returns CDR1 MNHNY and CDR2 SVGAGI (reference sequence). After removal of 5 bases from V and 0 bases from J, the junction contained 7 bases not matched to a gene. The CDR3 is CASSPGRGSSGNTIYF. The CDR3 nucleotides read TGTGCCAGCAGTCCGGGCAGGGGGAGCTCTGGAAACACCATATATTTT.

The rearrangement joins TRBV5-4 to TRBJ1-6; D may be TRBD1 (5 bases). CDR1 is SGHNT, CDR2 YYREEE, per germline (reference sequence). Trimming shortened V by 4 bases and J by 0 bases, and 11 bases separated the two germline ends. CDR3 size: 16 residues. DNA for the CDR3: TGTGCCAGCAGCCAAGGGGTGAGCTCCTATAATTCACCCCTCCACTTT. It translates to CASSQGVSSYNSPLHF.